The 26 T cell receptor beta chains below all came from one sample that was sequenced in a study of OX40 agonist ivuxolimab in advanced cancers. Sequencing used immunoSEQ multiplex PCR; TCRdb keeps in-frame clones, though not all of them. The sample shows 70,000 or so clones, about 85% of them seen only once. This sample comprised CD4+ or CD8+ T cells sorted from blood, obtained in a trial of the OX40 agonist ivuxolimab. The receptors were sampled from an adult with an advanced solid tumor such as melanoma, head and neck, liver or kidney cancer.

V and J are TRBV6-1 and TRBJ2-3; D is ambiguous. Trimming left V 6 bases short and J 0 bases short, with 4 bases between. Germline assignment: CDR1 MNHNS and CDR2 SASEGT. The CDR3 consists of 12 residues. CDR3 loop: CASRDSTDTQYF. In nucleotides, the CDR3 is TGTGCCAGCAGGGACAGCACAGATACGCAGTATTTT.

The V gene is TRBV7-2, the J gene TRBJ2-5, with 8 positions matching TRBD2. The CDR3 is 16 amino acids. The junction had 11 bases not matched to a gene; V was cut back by 5 bases and J by 3 bases. Germline V gives CDR1 SGHTA, CDR2 FQGNSA. The CDR3 DNA reads TGTGCCAGCAGCCCTGGACTAGCCGGGGGAGAAGAGACCCAGTACTTC. This encodes CASSPGLAGGEETQYF.

J is TRBJ1-1 and V is TRBV20-1, with TRBD1 matching 8 bases. V lost 6 bases, J lost 12 bases, and 9 bases stayed unmatched. The V gene's germline CDR1 is DFQATT and CDR2 SNEGSKA (reference sequence). The CDR3 is made up of 11 amino acids. CDR3 coding DNA: TGCAGTGCGATGGACAGGGTAGAATCTTTCTTT. Its translation is CSAMDRVESFF.

The chain is built from TRBV9 and TRBJ2-7, with 8 positions matching TRBD1. The CDR3 extends over 15 amino acids. Trimming removed 0 bases from V and 3 bases from J; junction bases left unmatched: 5. Germline CDR1 and CDR2: SGDLS and YYNGEE. CDR3 coding DNA: TGTGCCAGCAGCGTAGGTTCAGGGGGCATCTACGAGCAGTACTTC. It yields the protein CASSVGSGGIYEQYF.

The DNA for the CDR3 is TGTGCCAGCCGCGGGGGGAGGGGCAATCAGCCCCAGCATTTT. This codes for CASRGGRGNQPQHF. The chain employs TRBV6-6 and TRBJ1-5, with D perhaps TRBD1 (5 bases). The CDR3 runs to 14 residues. V was pared by 8 bases and J by 2 bases, with 13 bases between. CDR1 and CDR2 (germline): MNHNY, SVGAGI (reference sequence).

This chain uses TRBV18 with TRBJ1-2, with D perhaps TRBD1 (5 bases). CDR1 is KGHSH and CDR2 is LQKENI in the germline V gene. The germline V and J ends were trimmed by 5 bases and 0 bases, with 13 bases remaining between them. The CDR3 covers 15 residues. DNA for the CDR3: TGTGCCAGCTCAGACGGGACGCGAACTAACTATGGCTACACCTTC. This gives the protein CASSDGTRTNYGYTF.

V gene TRBV6-4 combines with J gene TRBJ2-1; D remains unclear. The CDR3 has 15 amino acids. Germline V gene lookup returns CDR1 MRHNA and CDR2 SNTAGT. Trimming removed 2 bases from V and 7 bases from J, with 15 bases in between. The CDR3 spells CASSDQLRSVNEQFF. The CDR3 bases are TGTGCCAGCAGTGACCAGTTAAGGAGTGTGAATGAGCAGTTCTTC.

CDR3 in DNA: TGCAGCGTTGTCCCCAACACGGACAATGAGCAGTTCTTC. It yields the protein CSVVPNTDNEQFF. This chain uses TRBV29-1 with TRBJ2-1; D gene ambiguous. Per the germline V gene, CDR1 is SQVTM and CDR2 is ANQGSEA. Trimming removed 4 bases from V and 5 bases from J, with 12 bases in between. The CDR3 extends over 13 amino acids.

This clone was seen a handful of times. V usage is TRBV2 and J usage is TRBJ1-2; 7 positions match TRBD1. The CDR3 consists of 13 residues. Germline CDR1 SNHLY, CDR2 FYNNEI. V was pared by 6 bases and J by 7 bases, with 8 bases of the junction left unmatched. The CDR3 nucleotides read TGTGCCAGCAGAGGACAGGTGTTTGGTGGCTACACCTTC. It is translated as CASRGQVFGGYTF.

The rearrangement links TRBV11-3 to TRBJ2-1; 8 bases fit TRBD2. Trimming at V came to 3 bases and at J to 4 bases, leaving 5 bases not matched to a gene. Germline V gene data show CDR1 as SGHNT and CDR2 as YENEEA. This CDR3 is built from 15 residues. The CDR3: CASSFSGNTYNEQFF. The CDR3 DNA follows: TGTGCCAGCAGCTTTAGCGGGAACACGTACAATGAGCAGTTCTTC.

The rearrangement uses TRBV4-2 and TRBJ1-2, with 8 bases aligning to TRBD1. CDR1 and CDR2 (germline): LGHNA, YNFKEQ. The V segment lost 1 base and the J segment 0 bases; nucleotides outside the gene matches: 10. The CDR3 totals 18 residues. The CDR3 region has the DNA TGTGCCAGCAGCCAAGTCTCGGTCGGACAGGGAGCTAACTATGGCTACACCTTC. Amino acids: CASSQVSVGQGANYGYTF.

The CDR3 DNA follows: TGTGCCAGCAGCTCATCTCGGGGATATGAAGCTTTCTTT. This sequence encodes CASSSSRGYEAFF. The V call is TRBV7-8, the J call TRBJ1-1; the D is unclear. The CDR3 extends over 13 amino acids. Germline lookup yields CDR1 SGHVS and CDR2 FQNEAQ. V was cut by 4 bases and J by 7 bases, with 13 bases left in between.

J is TRBJ1-4 and V is TRBV28; 7 bases match TRBD1. This CDR3 comprises 14 residues. V was pared by 6 bases and J by 4 bases, with 5 bases of the junction left unmatched. Germline V gene lookup returns CDR1 MDHEN and CDR2 SYDVKM. The chain's CDR3 is CASRPTGVNEKLFF. The DNA for the CDR3 is TGTGCCAGCAGGCCTACAGGGGTTAATGAAAAACTGTTTTTT.

Turning to this clone: The junction does not match germline at one end; this may be a read error. The genes are TRBV9 and TRBJ2-7; a weak D match, TRBD2 (5 bases). The CDR3 loop spans 13 amino acids. Germline CDR1 is SGDLS and CDR2 is YYNGEE. Here the CDR3 reads CASSVDSGLILSF. The CDR3, as DNA: TGTGCCAGCAGCGTAGACAGCGGTTTGATTCTTTCCTTC.

The gene calls are TRBV7-2 and TRBJ2-1; 13 bases map to TRBD2. Germline V gene sequence: CDR1 SGHTA, CDR2 FQGNSA. Trimming took 5 bases from V and 0 from J; bases not matched to a gene: 1. CDR3 length: 16 amino acids. CDR3 residues: CASSTSGGDSYNEQFF. The CDR3 nucleotides read TGTGCCAGCAGCACTAGCGGGGGGGACTCCTACAATGAGCAGTTCTTC. Drawing the rest from reference TRBV7-2 and TRBJ2-1, the complete variable domain is GAGVSQSPSNKVTEKGKDVELRCDPISGHTALYWYRQSLGQGLEFLIYFQGNSAPDKSGLPSDRFSAERTGGSVSTLTIQRTQQEDSAVYLCASSTSGGDSYNEQFFGPGTRLTVL.

The V and J genes are TRBV29-1 and TRBJ1-5, with D perhaps matching TRBD1 (5 bases). The V end was cut by 6 bases, the J end by 2 bases, with 8 bases between. The CDR3 totals 12 residues. The germline V gene encodes CDR1 SQVTM and CDR2 ANQGSEA. CDR3 bases: TGCAGCGTAGGGACGGGCAATCAGCCCCAGCATTTT. It encodes CSVGTGNQPQHF.

The chain employs TRBV19 and TRBJ1-1; D unclear. Germline assignment: CDR1 LNHDA and CDR2 SQIVND (reference sequence). V was trimmed by 7 bases and J by 3 bases, leaving 12 bases between them. CDR3 size: 13 residues. In nucleotides, the CDR3 is TGTGCCAGTATGGGAAATCAAGACACTGAAGCTTTCTTT. Its protein is CASMGNQDTEAFF.

This clone was detected a few times. The chain joins TRBV28 to TRBJ2-7, with a tentative D call TRBD1 (6 bases). V gave up 4 bases and J gave up 3 bases, with 10 bases separating them. The CDR3 totals 13 residues. CDR1 and CDR2 (germline): MDHEN, SYDVKM. CDR3 amino acids: CASSWGLGYEQYF. CDR3 nucleotides: TGTGCCAGCAGTTGGGGGCTGGGCTACGAGCAGTACTTC. The entire variable domain, with the rest obtained from reference TRBV28 and TRBJ2-7, is as follows: DVKVTQSSRYLVKRTGEKVFLECVQDMDHENMFWYRQDPGLGLRLIYFSYDVKMKEKGDIPEGYSVSREKKERFSLILESASTNQTSMYLCASSWGLGYEQYFGPGTRLTVT.

The chain joins TRBV19 to TRBJ2-1; weak D call: TRBD2 (6 bases). The CDR3 contains 13 residues. Germline CDR1 LNHDA, CDR2 SQIVND (reference sequence). Trimming took off 6 bases at V and 0 bases at J, with 6 bases between the two ends. The CDR3 DNA follows: TGTGCCAGTAGCGGGAGCTCCTACAATGAGCAGTTCTTC. Translating it yields CASSGSSYNEQFF.

V is TRBV28 and J is TRBJ2-7; 10 bases fit TRBD2. The germline V gene encodes CDR1 MDHEN and CDR2 SYDVKM. The CDR3 extends over 15 amino acids. After removal of 6 bases from V and 5 bases from J, the junction contained 10 bases not matched to a gene. The CDR3, as DNA: TGTGCCAGCAGAACCAGCGGGAGGGCCCGCGACGAGCAGTACTTC. It translates to CASRTSGRARDEQYF. Full variable domain (remainder filled in from reference TRBV28 and TRBJ2-7): DVKVTQSSRYLVKRTGEKVFLECVQDMDHENMFWYRQDPGLGLRLIYFSYDVKMKEKGDIPEGYSVSREKKERFSLILESASTNQTSMYLCASRTSGRARDEQYFGPGTRLTVT.

The chain has TRBV11-2 and TRBJ2-5; tentative D call: TRBD1 (7 bases). Germline V gives CDR1 SGHAT, CDR2 FQNNGV. Trimming pared 1 base from V and 5 bases from J, leaving 11 bases between. This CDR3 has 14 amino acids. CDR3 DNA: TGTGCCAGCAGCTTAGCAGGGGGGCGGGAGACCCAGTACTTC. The encoded protein is CASSLAGGRETQYF.

The chain carries TRBV21-1 and TRBJ2-1; TRBD2 reflects the table's D call only, with no check against the DNA. TRBV21-1 is classified as a pseudogene. This CDR3 has 18 amino acids. CDR3 loop: CASSTGTSGPSSYNEQFF. The DNA of the CDR3 is TGTGCCAGCAGCACCGGGACTAGCGGGCCAAGCTCCTACAATGAGCAGTTCTTC.

The chain couples TRBV19 to TRBJ2-1, with D possibly being TRBD1 or TRBD2 (5 bases each). V was shortened by 3 bases and J by 2 bases, with 20 bases between the two germline ends. Germline CDR1 and CDR2: LNHDA and SQIVND (reference sequence). This CDR3 contains 18 residues. CDR3 bases: TGTGCCAGTAGTATTCGGGCCGTTTTTGGGACGGCCTACAATGAGCAGTTCTTC. It encodes CASSIRAVFGTAYNEQFF.

The chain recombines TRBV6-6 with TRBJ2-7; D remains ambiguous. Between the trimmed V and J ends, which lost 4 bases and 3 bases, there was a span of 4 bases. CDR1 is MNHNY and CDR2 is SVGAGI in the germline V gene (reference sequence). The CDR3 totals 11 residues. The CDR3 coding sequence is TGTGCCAGCAGTTTCCGCTACGAGCAGTACTTC. Protein sequence: CASSFRYEQYF.

This sequence joins TRBV6-1 and TRBJ2-1, with 7 bases lining up with TRBD2. J gave up 9 bases and V 1 base, and 12 bases lay outside the gene matches. The CDR3 contains 16 residues. The germline V gene has CDR1 MNHNS and CDR2 SASEGT. The DNA for the CDR3 is TGTGCCAGCAGTGAAGAGACTAGCACCTTCCAGACTGAGCAGTTCTTC. It is translated as CASSEETSTFQTEQFF.

This clone was picked up one time. The chain couples TRBV19 to TRBJ1-5; TRBD1 might be the D (6 bases). From germline, CDR1 is LNHDA and CDR2 SQIVND (reference sequence). Between the trimmed V and J ends, which lost 4 bases and 2 bases, there was a span of 9 bases. The CDR3 length is 14 residues. Written as DNA, the CDR3 is TGTGCCAGTAGTAAAGGGGGAGGCAATCAGCCCCAGCATTTT. Protein: CASSKGGGNQPQHF.